The count of the clone carrying this T cell receptor (beta chain) is one. The sample comes from a study of T cell changes during pregnancy in multiple sclerosis. The CDR3 length is 14 residues. J gave up 2 bases and V 5 bases, and 3 bases lay outside the gene matches. The V gene's germline CDR1 is MNHEY and CDR2 SMNVEV (reference sequence). This table comes from immunoSEQ multiplex PCR, and its TCRdb copy is limited to in-frame clones, with some not included. Here the sample spans about 59,000 clones, around 94% being singletons. The rearrangement links TRBV27 to TRBJ2-7, with 10 bases aligning to TRBD2. This TCR derives from a female donor with multiple sclerosis, enrolled in a pregnancy study. The sequencing here drew on CD8+ T cells from peripheral blood mononuclear cells, taken after pregnancy. The CDR3 here is CASSRGLAPYEQYF. CDR3 bases: TGTGCCAGCAGTAGGGGACTAGCGCCCTACGAGCAGTACTTC.